These T cell receptor beta chains were read from a single sample in a study of shared clonotypes between healthy human individuals. Some clones are missing from TCRdb's copy, which holds only in-frame ones; the method was immunoSEQ multiplex PCR. The top ten hold 24% of the sample, which has some 800,000 clones, 80% to 95% seen once. The sample consisted of naive CD8+ T cells sorted from blood. These receptors were taken from a man aged 25-45 years in good health. Both conserved end residues are part of each CDR3. D genes are given only for firm matches. Size is omitted from some rows. Given values are once, few, many or a class for expanded clones.

j_call d_call v_call cdr3_length clone_size cdr3_aa cdr3_nt
TRBJ1-3 TRBD1 TRBV18 17 NA CASSPPSDRGYGNTIYF TGTGCCAGCTCACCACCGTCAGACAGGGGGTACGGAAACACCATATATTTT
TRBJ2-7 TRBD1 TRBV6-1 14 NA CASRETGSSYEQYF TGTGCCAGCAGGGAGACAGGGAGCTCCTACGAGCAGTACTTC
TRBJ2-7 NA TRBV4-3 15 NA CASSQSPGSGNEQYF TGCGCCAGCAGCCAATCCCCAGGGTCGGGGAACGAGCAGTACTTC
TRBJ2-5 NA TRBV25-1 17 NA CAKIPPSRPNEQETQYF TGTGCCAAGATTCCCCCTAGTCGCCCAAATGAGCAAGAGACCCAGTACTTC
TRBJ2-1 TRBD2 TRBV27 12 NA CASSPTRGGWFF TGTGCCAGCAGTCCAACTCGCGGGGGATGGTTCTTC
TRBJ2-1 NA TRBV25-1 13 once CASTALRYNEQFF TGTGCCAGCACGGCTCTCCGTTACAATGAGCAGTTCTTC
TRBJ1-1 NA TRBV15 12 NA CATSRERVEAFF TGTGCCACCAGCAGAGAGAGAGTAGAAGCTTTCTTT
TRBJ2-1 NA TRBV2 13 NA CAVGLPSYNEQFF TGTGCCGTGGGGCTTCCCTCCTACAATGAGCAGTTCTTC
TRBJ2-1 TRBD2 TRBV13 13 NA CASSFGLADEQFF TGTGCCAGCAGCTTTGGACTAGCGGATGAGCAGTTCTTC
TRBJ2-5 TRBD2 TRBV6-6 15 once CASSYISGVQETQYF TGTGCCAGCAGTTACATTAGCGGGGTCCAAGAGACCCAGTACTTC
TRBJ1-1 TRBD1 TRBV5-5 14 NA CASSLGDSGTEAFF TGTGCCAGCAGCTTGGGGGACAGTGGCACTGAAGCTTTCTTT
TRBJ1-1 NA TRBV10-1 12 NA CASSEGTTEAFF TGCGCCAGCAGTGAGGGCACGACTGAAGCTTTCTTT
TRBJ2-7 TRBD2 TRBV7-2 15 NA CASSLLKRENYEQYF TGTGCCAGCAGCTTATTAAAGCGGGAGAACTACGAGCAGTACTTC
TRBJ2-7 NA TRBV2 16 NA CASSVPPDGSSYEQYF TGTGCCAGCAGTGTCCCCCCGGATGGGAGCTCCTACGAGCAGTACTTC
TRBJ1-2 TRBD1 TRBV2 15 NA CASSEGQGLSGGYTF TGTGCCAGCAGTGAAGGACAGGGGCTCAGTGGTGGCTACACCTTC
TRBJ1-1 NA TRBV28 14 few CASSFLRLNTEAFF TGTGCCAGCAGTTTCTTACGGTTGAACACTGAAGCTTTCTTT
TRBJ2-7 TRBD2 TRBV27 13 NA CASSRTSAYEQYF TGTGCCAGCAGTCGGACTAGCGCCTACGAGCAGTACTTC
TRBJ2-7 TRBD1 TRBV6-5 15 NA CASRATGGSAYEQYF TGTGCCAGCAGAGCGACAGGGGGCTCTGCCTACGAGCAGTACTTC
TRBJ2-7 TRBD1 TRBV5-1 13 NA CASAGQGHIEQYF TGCGCCAGCGCGGGACAGGGGCACATTGAGCAGTACTTC
TRBJ2-7 NA TRBV5-4 13 NA CATGPGHFYEQYF TGTGCCACCGGTCCGGGACACTTCTACGAGCAGTACTTC
TRBJ2-1 TRBD2 TRBV7-8 16 NA CASRLAGGFSYNEQFF TGTGCCAGTCGTCTAGCGGGAGGGTTCTCCTACAATGAGCAGTTCTTC
TRBJ2-7 NA TRBV5-6 13 NA CASSLDSNDEQYF TGTGCCAGCAGCTTGGACAGTAACGACGAGCAGTACTTC
TRBJ1-4 NA TRBV2 14 NA CASSRLGVQEKLFF TGTGCCAGCAGTAGACTGGGGGTCCAGGAAAAACTGTTTTTT
TRBJ1-5 NA TRBV28 15 NA CASSLEGGDNQPQHF TGTGCCAGCAGTTTAGAAGGGGGGGACAATCAGCCCCAGCATTTT
TRBJ2-3 NA TRBV7-9 15 NA CASSSRVPSTDTQYF TGTGCCAGCAGTTCGAGGGTCCCTAGCACAGATACGCAGTATTTT
TRBJ2-4 NA TRBV7-8 16 NA CASSLALQGKEYIQYF TGTGCCAGCAGCTTAGCGCTGCAGGGGAAGGAATACATTCAGTACTTC
TRBJ2-1 NA TRBV28 14 NA CASSPPLAYNEQFF TGTGCCAGCAGTCCCCCCCTAGCCTACAATGAGCAGTTCTTC
TRBJ2-7 TRBD2 TRBV7-8 17 NA CASSFTKGLALTNEQYF TGTGCCAGCAGCTTCACCAAAGGACTAGCTTTAACCAACGAGCAGTACTTC
TRBJ2-2 TRBD2 TRBV7-9 17 many CASSLPSGRTNTGELFF TGTGCCAGCAGCCTTCCTAGCGGGAGAACAAACACCGGGGAGCTGTTTTTT
TRBJ1-1 NA TRBV28 14 NA CASTPDRLNTEAFF TGTGCCAGCACCCCAGACAGATTGAACACTGAAGCTTTCTTT
TRBJ2-5 NA TRBV6-5 13 NA CATRGVRQETQYF TGTGCCACCAGAGGGGTGAGGCAAGAGACCCAGTACTTC
TRBJ2-1 NA TRBV7-9 15 NA CASRRGGGSYNEQFF TGTGCCAGCAGGAGGGGGGGTGGCAGCTACAATGAGCAGTTCTTC
TRBJ2-3 TRBD2 TRBV10-3 15 NA CAISGPGGSTDTQYF TGTGCCATCAGTGGGCCGGGAGGGAGCACAGATACGCAGTATTTT
TRBJ2-7 NA TRBV11-2 12 NA CASSPFSYEQYF TGTGCCAGCAGCCCTTTCAGCTACGAGCAGTACTTC
TRBJ2-2 NA TRBV7-9 16 NA CASSFLWTAGTGELFF NA
TRBJ1-4 NA TRBV4-3 15 NA CASSQDLGTNEKLFF TGCGCCAGCAGCCAAGATCTAGGGACTAATGAAAAACTGTTTTTT
TRBJ2-5 NA TRBV20-1 11 NA CSARLSETQYF TGCAGTGCTCGCTTAAGCGAGACCCAGTACTTC
TRBJ2-7 TRBD2 TRBV5-4 15 NA CASSYLGSGNYEQYF TGTGCCAGCAGTTACCTGGGTAGCGGGAACTACGAGCAGTACTTC
TRBJ2-2 TRBD1 TRBV11-2 19 NA CASSLTYRGTKSNTGELFF TGTGCCAGCAGCTTAACATACAGGGGCACCAAGTCAAACACCGGGGAGCTGTTTTTT
TRBJ2-7 NA TRBV27 15 once CASSSVPPRNYEQYF TGTGCCAGCAGTTCCGTCCCACCCAGAAACTACGAGCAGTACTTC